This T cell receptor beta chain was recovered during a study of T cell responses to AZD1222 COVID-19 vaccine (dated by TCRdb to the early 2020s). For the study in its entirety: A total of about 230 trial participants underwent TCR sequencing, of whom 200 to 220 received two doses of AZD1222 and about 26 received two doses of the MenACWY control vaccine. Trial participants were enrolled by age into subgroups of 18-55, 56-69 and 70-plus years, and around 150, 29 and 61 TCR-sequenced participants, respectively, were included in these subgroups. The investigation overall reported the following: A significant rise in spike-specific TCR breadth and depth was observed after two AZD1222 doses relative to day 0 and relative to MenACWY recipients. No day 14 peak-response samples were available, so repertoires were characterized only after the peak T cell response. Reportedly, close to half of the unique spike-specific TCRs recognized epitopes lying outside the regions that are mutated in the B.1.351 and B.1.1.7 variants. In the small 56-69-year group, the increase in depth fell short of significance, most likely because of low power. Conclusions about previously exposed vaccinees are limited, since just six AZD1222 recipients were seropositive for SARS-CoV-2 at baseline. Most participants were white British and females outnumbered males, and the authors suggested that clonal diversity may have been underestimated. Vaccine-associated CD4 TCRs spanned the whole spike protein, with dominant responses in regions 160-218 and 743-854.

What the time point label conveys for this sample: about 28 days (+/-7) after the second vaccine dose. What this sample's treatment or condition label stands for: meningococcal conjugate vaccine given as trial control. Vaccinee samples were obtained from the UK trials COV001 and COV002, which included a single-blind randomized controlled phase 2/3 trial of AZD1222 (ChAdOx1 nCoV-19) in healthy adults. For TCRbeta chain sequencing, PBMC samples were collected from trial participants at day 0 and at day 28 after the second dose. Remarks on this clone: It has no known antigen specificity. There are no base qualities to consult, and no much larger clone falls within one base.

Counted from cysteine to phenylalanine, this CDR3 has 15 amino acids. CDR3 DNA only is kept here, 45 bases in frame from base 1. Reading the germline V gene gives CDR1 SNHLY and CDR2 FYNNEI. Trimming takes 4 bases from V and 1 base from J, and the germline ends sit 11 bases apart. The CDR3 regions of human TCRbeta chains were subjected to immunosequencing. The original pipeline was this. TCRs in the repertoires were compared against a reference library of SARS-CoV-2-specific TCRs that had been generated with the MIRA antigen-specificity platform. Breadth meant the fraction of unique TCRs that were SARS-CoV-2-associated, whereas depth meant the fraction of total T cells that were SARS-CoV-2-associated. Using the MIRA data, each spike-specific TCR was assigned both to the spike region to which the TCR was reactive and to a CD4 or CD8 class. Log10-transformed breadth and depth values were compared by one-way ANOVA with Sidak's multiple comparisons tests. TCRdb retrieved this table from immuneACCESS and kept in-frame rearrangements only. Not all clones are present; in checked studies, unresolved V genes account for under half, and no reason is known for the remainder. The DNA was the basis for D and trimming; V, J and clone size are from that table. This sample has 120,000 to 150,000 clones in its table, and about 90% of those were observed once. About 7.5% of the sample belongs to the ten largest clones.

The V gene is TRBV2 and the J gene is TRBJ1-5; matching of 5 bases hints at TRBD1 as the D gene. The sample was peripheral blood, taken 28 days after the second dose of the MenACWY control vaccine. This sequence originates from an adult who received the MenACWY meningococcal vaccine as a control. CDR3 loop: CASSGQGLSNQPQHF. Read as DNA, the sequence is TGTGCCAGCAGTGGCCAGGGTTTGAGCAATCAGCCCCAGCATTTT.